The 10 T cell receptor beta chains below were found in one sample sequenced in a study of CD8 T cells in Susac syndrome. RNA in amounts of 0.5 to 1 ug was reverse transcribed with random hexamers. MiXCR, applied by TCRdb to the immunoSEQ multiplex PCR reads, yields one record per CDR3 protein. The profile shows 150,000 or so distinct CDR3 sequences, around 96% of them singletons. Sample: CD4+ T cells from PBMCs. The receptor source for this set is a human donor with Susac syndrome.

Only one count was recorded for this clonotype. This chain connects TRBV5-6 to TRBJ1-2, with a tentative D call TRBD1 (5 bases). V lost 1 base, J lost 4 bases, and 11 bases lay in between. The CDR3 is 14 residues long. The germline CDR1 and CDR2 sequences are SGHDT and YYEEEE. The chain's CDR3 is CASSLKTAFYGYTF. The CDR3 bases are TGTGCCAGCAGCTTGAAGACAGCTTTCTATGGCTACACCTTC. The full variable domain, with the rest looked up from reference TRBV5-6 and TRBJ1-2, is DAGVTQSPTHLIKTRGQQVTLRCSPKSGHDTVSWYQQALGQGPQFIFQYYEEEERQRGNFPDRFSGHQFPNYSSELNVNALLLGDSALYLCASSLKTAFYGYTFGSGTRLTVV.

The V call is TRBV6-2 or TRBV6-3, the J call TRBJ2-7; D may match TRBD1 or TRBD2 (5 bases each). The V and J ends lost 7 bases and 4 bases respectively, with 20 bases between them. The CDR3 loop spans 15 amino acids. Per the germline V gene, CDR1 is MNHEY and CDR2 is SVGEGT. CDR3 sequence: CASNNAGTQTYEQYF. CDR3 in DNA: TGTGCCAGCAACAACGCCGGGACCCAAACGTACGAGCAGTACTTC.

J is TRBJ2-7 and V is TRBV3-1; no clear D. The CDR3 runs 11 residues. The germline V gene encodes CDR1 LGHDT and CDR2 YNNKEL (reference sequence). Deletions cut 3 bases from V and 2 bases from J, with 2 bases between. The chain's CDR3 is CASSHAYEQYF. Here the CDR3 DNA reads TGTGCCAGCAGCCATGCCTACGAGCAGTACTTC.

In nucleotides, the CDR3 is TGTGCCAGCGGAAGGGGCAACTCCTACGAGCAGTACGTC. Its protein is CASGRGNSYEQYV. The rearrangement links TRBV27 to TRBJ2-7, with a possible D match to TRBD1 (5 bases). Germline lookup yields CDR1 MNHEY and CDR2 SMNVEV (reference sequence). V gave up 8 bases and J gave up 0 bases, with 11 bases separating them. The CDR3 runs to 13 residues.

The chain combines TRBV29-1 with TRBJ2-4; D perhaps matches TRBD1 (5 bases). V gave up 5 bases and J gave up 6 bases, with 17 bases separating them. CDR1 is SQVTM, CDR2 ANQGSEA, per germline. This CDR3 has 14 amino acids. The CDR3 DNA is TGCAGCGTTAAGAAGAGCAGGGAAAGAAACATTCAGTACTTC. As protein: CSVKKSRERNIQYF.

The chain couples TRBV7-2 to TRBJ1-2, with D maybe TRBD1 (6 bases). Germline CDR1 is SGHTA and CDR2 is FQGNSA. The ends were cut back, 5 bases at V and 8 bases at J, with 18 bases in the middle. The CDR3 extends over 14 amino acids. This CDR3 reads CASSTQRRGGGYTF. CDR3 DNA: TGTGCCAGCAGCACCCAACGGCGGGGGGGCGGCTACACCTTC.

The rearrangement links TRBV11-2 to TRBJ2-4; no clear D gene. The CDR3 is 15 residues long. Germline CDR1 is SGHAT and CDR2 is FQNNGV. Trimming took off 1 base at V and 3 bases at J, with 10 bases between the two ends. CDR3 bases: TGTGCCAGCAGCTTAGTGGGCATTAACAAAAACATTCAGTACTTC. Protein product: CASSLVGINKNIQYF.

Written as DNA, the CDR3 is TGCAGTGCTAGTAGCGGACACCCTAACCGGGAGCAGTACTTC. This translates into CSASSGHPNREQYF. V gene TRBV20-1 combines with J gene TRBJ2-7, with a possible D match to TRBD2 (6 bases). The CDR3 extends over 14 amino acids. Trimming pared 3 bases from V and 7 bases from J, leaving 19 bases between. CDR1 and CDR2 (germline): DFQATT, SNEGSKA (reference sequence).

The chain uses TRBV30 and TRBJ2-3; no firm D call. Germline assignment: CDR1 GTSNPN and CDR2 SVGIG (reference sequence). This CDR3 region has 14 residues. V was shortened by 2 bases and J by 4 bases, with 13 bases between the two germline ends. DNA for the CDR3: TGTGCCTGGAGTTCAGCTCCTGGGGCAGATACGCAGTATTTT. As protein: CAWSSAPGADTQYF.

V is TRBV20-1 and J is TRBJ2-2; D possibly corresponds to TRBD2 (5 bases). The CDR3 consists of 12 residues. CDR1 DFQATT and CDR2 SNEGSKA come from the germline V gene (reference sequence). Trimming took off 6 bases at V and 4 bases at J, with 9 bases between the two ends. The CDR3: CSAEAATGELFF. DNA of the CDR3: TGCAGTGCGGAAGCGGCCACCGGGGAGCTGTTTTTT.